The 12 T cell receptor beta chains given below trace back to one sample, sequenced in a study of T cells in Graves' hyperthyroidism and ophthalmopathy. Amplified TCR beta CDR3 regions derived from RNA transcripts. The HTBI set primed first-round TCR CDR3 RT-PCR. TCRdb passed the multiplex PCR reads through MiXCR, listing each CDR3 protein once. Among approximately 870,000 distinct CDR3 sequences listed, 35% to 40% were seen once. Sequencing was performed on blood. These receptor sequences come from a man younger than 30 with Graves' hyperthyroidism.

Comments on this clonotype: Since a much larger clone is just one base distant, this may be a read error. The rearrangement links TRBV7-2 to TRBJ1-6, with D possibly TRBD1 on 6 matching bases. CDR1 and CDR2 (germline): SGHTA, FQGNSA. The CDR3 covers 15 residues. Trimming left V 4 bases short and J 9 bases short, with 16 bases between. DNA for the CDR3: TGTGCCAGCAGCTCAGCTGCAGGGGAAGGTTCACCCCTCCACTTT. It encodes CASSSAAGEGSPLHF.

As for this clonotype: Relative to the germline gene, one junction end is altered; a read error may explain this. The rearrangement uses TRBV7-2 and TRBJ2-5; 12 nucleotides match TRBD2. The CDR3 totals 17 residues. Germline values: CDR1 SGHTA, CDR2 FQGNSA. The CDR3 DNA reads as TGCGCCAGCAGCCTGACTAGCGGGGGAGTGTACCAAGAGACCCAGTACTTC. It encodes CASSLTSGGVYQETQYF.

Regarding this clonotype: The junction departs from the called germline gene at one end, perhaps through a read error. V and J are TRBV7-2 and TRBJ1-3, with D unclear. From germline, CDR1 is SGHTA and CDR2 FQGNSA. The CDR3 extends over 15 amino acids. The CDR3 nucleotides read TGTGTCAGCAGCTCAGTCACGAGATATGGAAACACCATATATTTT. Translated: CVSSSVTRYGNTIYF.

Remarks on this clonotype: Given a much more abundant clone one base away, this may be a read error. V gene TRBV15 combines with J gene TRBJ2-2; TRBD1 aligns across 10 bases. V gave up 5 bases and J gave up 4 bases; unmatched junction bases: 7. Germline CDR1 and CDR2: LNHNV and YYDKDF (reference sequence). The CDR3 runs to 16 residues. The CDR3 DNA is TGTGCCACCAGCGCCCGGGACAGGGGCTTCACCGGGGAGCTGTTTTTT. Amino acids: CATSARDRGFTGELFF. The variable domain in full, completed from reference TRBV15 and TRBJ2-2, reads DAMVIQNPRYQVTQFGKPVTLSCSQTLNHNVMYWYQQKSSQAPKLLFHYYDKDFNNEADTPDNFQSRRPNTSFCFLDIRSPGLGDTAMYLCATSARDRGFTGELFFGEGSRLTVL.

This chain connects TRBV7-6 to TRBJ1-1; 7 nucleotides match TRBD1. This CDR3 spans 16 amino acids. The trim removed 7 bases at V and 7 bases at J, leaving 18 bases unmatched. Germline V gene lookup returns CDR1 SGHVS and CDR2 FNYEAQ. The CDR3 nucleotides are TGTGCCAGCAACGGGCGGGGGGGACAGCGACCCGATGAAGCTTTCTTT. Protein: CASNGRGGQRPDEAFF. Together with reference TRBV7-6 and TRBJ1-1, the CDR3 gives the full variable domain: GAGVSQSPRYKVTKRGQDVALRCDPISGHVSLYWYRQALGQGPEFLTYFNYEAQQDKSGLPNDRFSAERPEGSISTLTIQRTEQRDSAMYRCASNGRGGQRPDEAFFGQGTRLTVV.

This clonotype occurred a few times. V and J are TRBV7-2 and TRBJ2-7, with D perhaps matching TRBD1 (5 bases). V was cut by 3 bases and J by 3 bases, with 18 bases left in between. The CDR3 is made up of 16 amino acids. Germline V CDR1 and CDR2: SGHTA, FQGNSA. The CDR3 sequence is CASSLYSDSNLYEQYF. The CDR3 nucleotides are TGTGCCAGCAGCTTGTACAGCGACAGTAATCTCTACGAGCAGTACTTC.

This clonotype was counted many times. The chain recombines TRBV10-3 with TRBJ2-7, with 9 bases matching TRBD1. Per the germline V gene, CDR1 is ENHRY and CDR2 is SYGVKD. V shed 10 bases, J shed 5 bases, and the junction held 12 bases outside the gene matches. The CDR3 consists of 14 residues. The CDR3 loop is CATARGQGMDEQYF. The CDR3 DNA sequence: TGTGCCACCGCGCGGGGACAGGGCATGGACGAGCAGTACTTC.

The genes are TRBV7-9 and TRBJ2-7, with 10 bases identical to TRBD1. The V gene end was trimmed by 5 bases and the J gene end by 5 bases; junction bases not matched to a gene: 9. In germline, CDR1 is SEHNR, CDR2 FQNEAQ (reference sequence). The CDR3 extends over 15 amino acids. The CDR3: CASSQGQGYLDEQYF. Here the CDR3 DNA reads TGTGCCAGCAGCCAGGGACAGGGGTATTTGGACGAGCAGTACTTC. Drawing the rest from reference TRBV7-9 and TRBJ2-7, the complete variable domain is DTGVSQNPRHKITKRGQNVTFRCDPISEHNRLYWYRQTLGQGPEFLTYFQNEAQLEKSRLLSDRFSAERPKGSFSTLEIQRTEQGDSAMYLCASSQGQGYLDEQYFGPGTRLTVT.

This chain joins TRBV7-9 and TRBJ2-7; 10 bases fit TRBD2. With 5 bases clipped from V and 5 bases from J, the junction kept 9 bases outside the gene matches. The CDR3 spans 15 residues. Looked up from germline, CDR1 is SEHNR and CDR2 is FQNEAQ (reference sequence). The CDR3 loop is CASSPPGLAFDEQYF. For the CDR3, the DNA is TGTGCCAGCAGCCCGCCGGGACTAGCGTTCGACGAGCAGTACTTC.

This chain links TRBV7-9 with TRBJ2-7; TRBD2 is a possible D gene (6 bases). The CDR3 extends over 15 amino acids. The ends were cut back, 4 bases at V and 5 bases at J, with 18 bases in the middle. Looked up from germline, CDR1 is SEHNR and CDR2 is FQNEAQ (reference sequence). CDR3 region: CASSSLGSLQHEQYF. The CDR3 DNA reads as TGTGCCAGCAGCTCTCTCGGGAGCCTACAACACGAGCAGTACTTC.

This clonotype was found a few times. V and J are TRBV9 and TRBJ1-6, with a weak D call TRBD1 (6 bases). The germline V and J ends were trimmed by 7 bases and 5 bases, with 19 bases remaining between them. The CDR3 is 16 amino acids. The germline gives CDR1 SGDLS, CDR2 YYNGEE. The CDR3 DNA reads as TGTGCCAGCTCACCACAGGGATCCACGAATAATTCACCCCTCCACTTT. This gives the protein CASSPQGSTNNSPLHF.

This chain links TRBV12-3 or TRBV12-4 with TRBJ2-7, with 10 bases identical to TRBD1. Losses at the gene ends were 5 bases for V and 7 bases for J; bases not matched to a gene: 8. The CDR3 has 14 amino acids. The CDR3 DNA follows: TGTGCCAGCAGTCTAGACAGGGGGCGGCGGGAGCAGTACTTC. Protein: CASSLDRGRREQYF.